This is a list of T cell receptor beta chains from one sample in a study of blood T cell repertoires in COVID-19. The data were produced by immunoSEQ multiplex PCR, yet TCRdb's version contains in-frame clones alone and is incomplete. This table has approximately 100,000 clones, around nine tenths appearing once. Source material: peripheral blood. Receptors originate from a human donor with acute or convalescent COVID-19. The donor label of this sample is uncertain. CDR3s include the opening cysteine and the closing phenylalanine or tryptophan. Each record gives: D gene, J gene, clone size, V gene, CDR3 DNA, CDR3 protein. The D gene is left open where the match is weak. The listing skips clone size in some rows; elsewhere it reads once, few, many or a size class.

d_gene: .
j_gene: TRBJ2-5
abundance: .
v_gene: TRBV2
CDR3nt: TGTGCCAGCAGTCCCCTGGGGCCACAAGAGACCCAGTACTTC
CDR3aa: CASSPLGPQETQYF

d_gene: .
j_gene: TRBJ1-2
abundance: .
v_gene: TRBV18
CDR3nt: TGTGCCAGCTCCCCACAGGAGAGTGATGGCTACACCTTC
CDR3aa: CASSPQESDGYTF

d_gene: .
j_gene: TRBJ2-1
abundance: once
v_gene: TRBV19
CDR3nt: TGTGCCAGTATTAAACCCGGGACTTTCGAGCAGTTCTTC
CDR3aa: CASIKPGTFEQFF

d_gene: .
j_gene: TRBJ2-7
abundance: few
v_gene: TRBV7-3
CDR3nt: TGTGCCAGCAGCTTAGCAGGGGCGGAAGAGCAGTACTTC
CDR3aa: CASSLAGAEEQYF

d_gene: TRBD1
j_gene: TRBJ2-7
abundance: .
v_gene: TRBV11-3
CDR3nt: TGTGCCAGCAGCTTAGCGACAGGGGGATACGAGCAGTACTTC
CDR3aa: CASSLATGGYEQYF

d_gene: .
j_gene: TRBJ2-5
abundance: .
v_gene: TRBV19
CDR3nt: TGTGCCAGTAGTATGCGGGTCCGAGAGACCCAGTACTTC
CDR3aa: CASSMRVRETQYF

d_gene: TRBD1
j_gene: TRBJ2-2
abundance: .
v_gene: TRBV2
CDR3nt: TGTGCCAGCAGTTTACAGGGGGCGAACACCGGGGAGCTGTTTTTT
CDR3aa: CASSLQGANTGELFF

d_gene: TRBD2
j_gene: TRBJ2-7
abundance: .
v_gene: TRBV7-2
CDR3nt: TGTGCCAGCAGCGTAGCTAGCGGGAGGGGCTACGAGCAGTACTTC
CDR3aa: CASSVASGRGYEQYF

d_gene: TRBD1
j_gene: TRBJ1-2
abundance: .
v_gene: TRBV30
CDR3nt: TGTGCCTGGACGGACAGGAACTATGGCTACACCTTC
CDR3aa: CAWTDRNYGYTF

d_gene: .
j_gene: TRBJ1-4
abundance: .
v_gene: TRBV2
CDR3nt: TGTGCCAGCCTCGGTTGGGGGGGACCGATATCACTGTTTTTT
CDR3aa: CASLGWGGPISLFF

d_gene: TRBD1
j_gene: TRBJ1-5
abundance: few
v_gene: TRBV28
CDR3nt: TGTGCCAGCACTCAGGCGCCCAGGGGGTACCAGCCCCAGCATTTT
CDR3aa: CASTQAPRGYQPQHF

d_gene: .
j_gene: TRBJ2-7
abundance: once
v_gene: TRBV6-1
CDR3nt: TGTGCCAGCAGTGACGGCTACGAGCAGTACTTC
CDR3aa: CASSDGYEQYF

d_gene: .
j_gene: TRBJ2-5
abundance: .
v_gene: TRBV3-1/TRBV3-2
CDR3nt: TGTGCCAGCAGCCGTAACAGGGTTGAGACCCAGTACTTC
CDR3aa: CASSRNRVETQYF

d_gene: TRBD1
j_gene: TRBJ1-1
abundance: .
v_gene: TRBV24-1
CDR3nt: TGTGCCACCAGTGAGGGACAGACGAACACTGAAGCTTTCTTT
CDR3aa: CATSEGQTNTEAFF

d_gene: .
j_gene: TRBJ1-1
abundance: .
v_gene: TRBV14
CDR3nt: TGTGCCAGCAGCCAAGATAAGGTAGCTGCCAGTATGAACACTGAAGCTTTCTTT
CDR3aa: CASSQDKVAASMNTEAFF

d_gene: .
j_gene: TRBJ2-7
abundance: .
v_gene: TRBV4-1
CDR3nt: TGCGCCAGCAGCCAAGGGCAGAGACAGACATACGAGCAGTACTTC
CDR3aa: CASSQGQRQTYEQYF

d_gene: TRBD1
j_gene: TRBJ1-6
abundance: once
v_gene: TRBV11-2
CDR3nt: TGTGCCAGCAGCCGGACAGGGCCATATTCACCCCTCCACTTT
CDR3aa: CASSRTGPYSPLHF

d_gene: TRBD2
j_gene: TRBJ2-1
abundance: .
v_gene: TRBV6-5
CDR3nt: TGTGCCAGCAGCCCGGGACTAGCGGGACAGCAGTTCTTC
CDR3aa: CASSPGLAGQQFF

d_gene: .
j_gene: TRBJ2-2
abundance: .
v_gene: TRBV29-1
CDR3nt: TGCGTGGTCCCTCGGGGCACCGGGGAGCTGTTTTTT
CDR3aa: CVVPRGTGELFF

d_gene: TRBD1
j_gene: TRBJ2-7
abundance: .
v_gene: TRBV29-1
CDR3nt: TGCAGCGTTAAACTCGGACAGGGAGGAGGGTACGAGCAGTACTTC
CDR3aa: CSVKLGQGGGYEQYF

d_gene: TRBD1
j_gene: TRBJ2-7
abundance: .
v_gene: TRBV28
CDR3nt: TGTGCCAGCCGACGACAGGGGACCTACGAGCAGTACTTC
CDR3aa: CASRRQGTYEQYF

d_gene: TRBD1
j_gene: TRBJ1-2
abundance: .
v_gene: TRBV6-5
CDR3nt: TGTGCCAGCAGTTACCAAAAGACAGGGGGCTATGGCTACACCTTC
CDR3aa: CASSYQKTGGYGYTF

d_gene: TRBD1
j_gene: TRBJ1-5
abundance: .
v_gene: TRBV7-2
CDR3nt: TGTGCCAGCAGCTCCGACAGGGGGTTATGGGGCAATCAGCCCCAGCATTTT
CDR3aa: CASSSDRGLWGNQPQHF

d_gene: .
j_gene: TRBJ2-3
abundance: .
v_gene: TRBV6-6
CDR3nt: TGTGCCAGCAGCCGGGGGACTTTCCTCGACACGCAGTATTTT
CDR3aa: CASSRGTFLDTQYF

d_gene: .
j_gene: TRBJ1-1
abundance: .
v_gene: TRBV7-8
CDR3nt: TGTGCCAGCAGCTCAGCCGACAGGCGCACTGAAGCTTTCTTT
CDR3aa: CASSSADRRTEAFF

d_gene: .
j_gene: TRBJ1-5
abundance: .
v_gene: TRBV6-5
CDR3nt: TGTGCCAGCAGTCCTAAATTTGGCGGTGTTCAGCCCCAGCATTTT
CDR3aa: CASSPKFGGVQPQHF

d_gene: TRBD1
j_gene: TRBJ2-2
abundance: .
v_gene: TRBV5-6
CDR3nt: TGTGCCAGCAGCTTAACGGGACAGAGTTACACCGGGGAGCTGTTTTTT
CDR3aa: CASSLTGQSYTGELFF

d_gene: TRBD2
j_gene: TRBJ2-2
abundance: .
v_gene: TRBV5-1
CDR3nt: TGCGCCAGCAGCTTGAGCGGGAGCGACACCGGGGAGCTGTTTTTT
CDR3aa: CASSLSGSDTGELFF

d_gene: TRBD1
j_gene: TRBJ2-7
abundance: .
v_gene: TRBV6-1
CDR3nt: TGTGCCAGCAGTGAACCGACAGGGGGGAGAAACGAGCAGTACTTC
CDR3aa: CASSEPTGGRNEQYF

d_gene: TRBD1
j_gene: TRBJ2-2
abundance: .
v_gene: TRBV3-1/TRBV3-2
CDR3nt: TGTGCCAGCAGCCTCATGCTACAGGGGGCGATGGACACCGGGGAGCTGTTTTTT
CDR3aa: CASSLMLQGAMDTGELFF